These 23 T cell receptor beta chains originate from one sample sequenced in a study of blood T cell repertoires in COVID-19. Repertoires were generated with immunoSEQ multiplex PCR, while TCRdb's copy carries only in-frame clones and drops some. The repertoire holds 200,000 or so clones, with about 87% as singletons. Sequences were obtained from PBMCs or T cells enriched from blood (not recorded which). These receptors all come from a woman aged 30 to 39 who had recovered from COVID-19.

The chain uses TRBV5-5 and TRBJ1-3, with 7 positions matching TRBD1. This CDR3 spans 15 amino acids. Germline CDR1 reads SGHKS; CDR2 reads YYEKEE (reference sequence). Unmatched junction bases numbered 3, after V lost 3 bases and J lost 0 bases. As DNA, the CDR3 is TGTGCCAGCAGCTCCTGGGACAGCTCTGGAAACACCATATATTTT. Amino acids: CASSSWDSSGNTIYF.

There are a few counts of this clone. This chain joins TRBV6-2 or TRBV6-3 and TRBJ2-7; 10 nucleotides line up with TRBD2. The CDR3 covers 15 residues. In germline, CDR1 is MNHEY, CDR2 SVGEGT. The junction had 7 bases not matched to a gene; V was cut back by 5 bases and J by 3 bases. The CDR3 DNA reads TGTGCCAGCAGTCTAGCGGGGGACCGAGGCTACGAGCAGTACTTC. Its translation is CASSLAGDRGYEQYF.

The chain combines TRBV29-1 with TRBJ1-2; D may be TRBD1 (5 bases). CDR3 length: 13 residues. Trimming removed 5 bases from V and 4 bases from J, with 14 bases in between. Germline lookup yields CDR1 SQVTM and CDR2 ANQGSEA. The CDR3 region has the DNA TGCAGCGTTCCAGCACAGGACCGCTATGGCTACACCTTC. Amino acid sequence: CSVPAQDRYGYTF.

The V call is TRBV19, the J call TRBJ2-4; TRBD2 matches at 12 bases. The length of the CDR3 is 13 residues. Germline CDR1 LNHDA, CDR2 SQIVND (reference sequence). Trimming removed 6 bases from V and 6 bases from J; junction bases left unmatched: 0. The CDR3 here is CASRTSGGNIQYF. The CDR3 DNA follows: TGTGCCAGTAGGACTAGCGGGGGAAACATTCAGTACTTC.

The chain combines TRBV29-1 with TRBJ1-3; possible D gene TRBD1, 6 bases. Germline V gene sequence: CDR1 SQVTM, CDR2 ANQGSEA. This CDR3 is built from 12 residues. V was cut by 6 bases and J by 2 bases, with 8 bases left in between. CDR3 nucleotides: TGCAGCGTCAGGGGTGCTGGAAACACCATATATTTT. It is translated as CSVRGAGNTIYF.

V is TRBV6-2 or TRBV6-3 and J is TRBJ2-1; weak D call: TRBD1 (5 bases). The V end lost 3 bases, the J end lost 8 bases, and 14 bases lay between the germline ends. Germline CDR1 and CDR2: MNHEY and SVGEGT. The CDR3 is made up of 14 amino acids. CDR3 region: CASSYIPGLHEQFF. CDR3 nucleotide sequence: TGTGCCAGCAGTTATATACCAGGGTTGCATGAGCAGTTCTTC.

The J gene is TRBJ2-5, the V gene TRBV25-1; D gene ambiguous. The V gene's germline CDR1 is MGHDK and CDR2 SYGVNS. The length of the CDR3 is 14 residues. Trimming cost V 2 bases and J 1 base, with 8 bases left between them. Written as DNA, the CDR3 is TGTGCCAGCAGTGAAGTAGAACTCCAAGAGACCCAGTACTTC. Amino acids: CASSEVELQETQYF.

V usage is TRBV4-3 and J usage is TRBJ2-3; 7 bases agree with TRBD1. The CDR3 loop spans 14 amino acids. The trim removed 2 bases at V and 11 bases at J, leaving 10 bases unmatched. Germline CDR1 reads LGHNA; CDR2 reads YSLEER. The CDR3 DNA follows: TGCGCCAGCAGCCAACCGTCACAGGGGCACCAGCAGTATTTT. Protein product: CASSQPSQGHQQYF.

The V gene is TRBV7-9, the J gene TRBJ2-3; 10 bases fit TRBD1. The junction had 3 bases not matched to a gene; V was cut back by 3 bases and J by 3 bases. The CDR3 runs to 15 residues. Germline loops: CDR1 SEHNR, CDR2 FQNEAQ (reference sequence). As DNA, the CDR3 is TGTGCCAGCAGCTTCTTGGGACAGGGGACAGATACGCAGTATTTT. It specifies CASSFLGQGTDTQYF. The full variable domain, its missing parts supplied by reference TRBV7-9 and TRBJ2-3, is DTGVSQNPRHKITKRGQNVTFRCDPISEHNRLYWYRQTLGQGPEFLTYFQNEAQLEKSRLLSDRFSAERPKGSFSTLEIQRTEQGDSAMYLCASSFLGQGTDTQYFGPGTRLTVL.

Comment on this clone: The sample carries other DNA sequences with the same CDR3. The chain has TRBV20-1 and TRBJ2-7; 10 bases are a match to TRBD2. V lost 3 bases to trimming and J lost 4 bases; unmatched junction nucleotides: 3. CDR1 is DFQATT and CDR2 is SNEGSKA in the germline V gene (reference sequence). This CDR3 comprises 13 residues. The CDR3 protein is CSASRTSGYEQYF. The CDR3 DNA follows: TGCAGTGCTAGTAGGACTAGCGGATACGAGCAGTACTTC.

This clone was counted only a few times. The V call is TRBV4-2, the J call TRBJ2-7; TRBD1 matches 8 bases. The CDR3 loop spans 16 amino acids. V was clipped by 3 bases and J by 0 bases; unmatched bases: 7. CDR1 LGHNA and CDR2 YNFKEQ come from the germline V gene. The CDR3 spells CASSHVGQGSSYEQYF. DNA of the CDR3: TGTGCCAGCAGCCACGTCGGACAGGGCAGCTCCTACGAGCAGTACTTC.

This clone was seen only a few times. V and J are TRBV2 and TRBJ1-6; tentatively, D is TRBD1 (5 bases). CDR1 SNHLY and CDR2 FYNNEI come from the germline V gene. There are 14 residues in the CDR3. V was trimmed by 7 bases and J by 6 bases, leaving 13 bases between them. In nucleotides, the CDR3 is TGTGCCAGCAAGTTAGGACAAACTAATTCACCCCTCCACTTT. Its translation: CASKLGQTNSPLHF.

This rearrangement joins TRBV11-2 to TRBJ2-5, with TRBD2 as a possible D gene (6 bases). This CDR3 has 13 residues. Trimming cost V 3 bases and J 5 bases, with 10 bases left between them. Per the germline V gene, CDR1 is SGHAT and CDR2 is FQNNGV. CDR3 residues: CASSFGGRETQYF. The DNA of the CDR3 is TGTGCCAGCAGCTTCGGGGGACGGGAGACCCAGTACTTC.

This clone was seen only once. The gene calls are TRBV3-1 (or the pseudogene TRBV3-2) and TRBJ1-3; D is uncertain. The CDR3 consists of 16 residues. V was pared by 0 bases and J by 0 bases, with 9 bases between. Per germline, CDR1 LGHDT and CDR2 YNNKEL (reference sequence). The CDR3, as DNA: TGTGCCAGCAGCCAAGAAGTGGGGAGCTCTGGAAACACCATATATTTT. Its protein is CASSQEVGSSGNTIYF.

With respect to this clone: One end of the junction varies from germline; a read error may be responsible. The rearrangement links TRBV7-7 to TRBJ1-4, with D unresolved. From germline, CDR1 is SSHAT and CDR2 FNYEAQ (reference sequence). The CDR3 runs to 13 residues. This chain's CDR3 is CASSLDSNEKLFF. DNA for the CDR3: TGTGCTAGCAGCTTAGACTCTAATGAAAAACTGTTTTTT.

The rearrangement links TRBV2 to TRBJ2-7; 7 bases agree with TRBD1. The V gene end was trimmed by 6 bases and the J gene end by 5 bases; junction bases not matched to a gene: 10. CDR3 length equals 14 residues. CDR1 and CDR2 (germline): SNHLY, FYNNEI. The CDR3: CASSDTGALDEQYF. As DNA, the CDR3 is TGTGCCAGCAGCGATACAGGGGCTTTAGACGAGCAGTACTTC.

The rearrangement links TRBV6-5 to TRBJ2-3; possible D gene TRBD2, 7 bases. Germline lookup yields CDR1 MNHEY and CDR2 SVGAGI. Between the trimmed V and J ends, which lost 8 bases and 1 base, there was a span of 13 bases. The length of the CDR3 is 14 residues. This CDR3 reads CASAGALGTDTQYF. CDR3 DNA sequence: TGTGCCAGCGCGGGGGCTTTGGGCACAGATACGCAGTATTTT.

In DNA form, the CDR3 reads TGTGCCAGTTGGACAGGGGGGGACACCGGGGAGCTGTTTTTT. As protein: CASWTGGDTGELFF. The V and J genes are TRBV19 and TRBJ2-2, with 10 bases lining up with TRBD1. This CDR3 region has 14 residues. Germline loops: CDR1 LNHDA, CDR2 SQIVND (reference sequence). V gave up 8 bases and J gave up 3 bases; unmatched junction bases: 3.

The V and J genes are TRBV7-6 and TRBJ2-3; 8 bases fit TRBD1. CDR1 and CDR2 (germline): SGHVS, FNYEAQ. This CDR3 has 17 residues. The junction had 12 bases not matched to a gene; V was cut back by 6 bases and J by 1 base. The CDR3 sequence is CASSFYPQGAGTDTQYF. The CDR3, as DNA: TGTGCCAGCAGTTTCTACCCTCAGGGGGCTGGCACAGATACGCAGTATTTT.

This clone was counted a single time. This chain joins TRBV28 and TRBJ1-1, with TRBD1 as a possible D gene (6 bases). The germline V gene encodes CDR1 MDHEN and CDR2 SYDVKM. The V and J ends lost 5 bases and 11 bases respectively, with 12 bases between them. The CDR3 consists of 11 residues. The CDR3 DNA reads TGTGCCAGCAGTCCTCAGGGGCGGGCTTTCTTT. It encodes CASSPQGRAFF.

This chain uses TRBV19 with TRBJ2-7; TRBD2 matches 9 bases. The CDR3 runs to 13 residues. Per germline, CDR1 LNHDA and CDR2 SQIVND (reference sequence). V lost 3 bases to trimming and J lost 4 bases; unmatched junction nucleotides: 1. The CDR3 sequence: CASSITSGYEQYF. The CDR3 nucleotides read TGTGCCAGTAGTATCACTAGCGGGTACGAGCAGTACTTC.

V is TRBV7-2 and J is TRBJ1-5, with D unclear. The germline gives CDR1 SGHTA, CDR2 FQGNSA. The germline V and J ends were trimmed by 1 base and 8 bases, with 15 bases remaining between them. CDR3 length equals 15 residues. CDR3 in amino acids: CASSLVPSGYEPQHF. In DNA, the CDR3 is TGTGCCAGCAGCTTAGTCCCGAGCGGCTATGAGCCCCAGCATTTT.

The chain combines TRBV2 with TRBJ2-5; TRBD1 agrees at 9 bases. The CDR3 runs 14 residues. Germline assignment: CDR1 SNHLY and CDR2 FYNNEI. V gave up 8 bases and J gave up 3 bases; unmatched junction bases: 7. CDR3 in DNA: TGTGCCAGCCGGGGGGACAGGGTCGAAGAGACCCAGTACTTC. Amino acid sequence: CASRGDRVEETQYF.